A selection of T cell receptor beta chains follows, all from one sample in a study of CD8 T cells in ankylosing spondylitis. TCRdb processed the 5' RACE reads anew with MiXCR; each CDR3 protein has one entry. The profile shows some 200,000 distinct CDR3 sequences, approximately 7.4% of them singletons. Sequencing was done on a sample of blood, either unsorted or a sorted T cell fraction (not recorded which). The receptor set was obtained from a male donor with ankylosing spondylitis. Each CDR3 is given with its conserved first and last residue. The D gene is left open where the match is weak. Rows may omit the clone size; those that give it use once, few, many or a size class.

v_call	clone_size	j_call	d_call	cdr3_nt	cdr3_aa
TRBV25-1	few	TRBJ2-7	-	TGTGCCAGCAGTGAAGACGACTACGAGCAGTACTTC	CASSEDDYEQYF
TRBV4-3	many	TRBJ2-5	-	TGCGCCAGCAGCCATGCAAGGAGGGGGGCCGAGGGAGAGACCCAGTACTTC	CASSHARRGAEGETQYF
TRBV9	many	TRBJ2-1	-	TGTGCCAGCAGCGTAGCTGGGAGTGGGAGCTACAATGAGCAGTTCTTC	CASSVAGSGSYNEQFF
TRBV6-7	-	TRBJ2-7	TRBD2	TGTGCCAGCAGTCCCCGACTAGCGGGAAACCACTACGAGCAGTACTTC	CASSPRLAGNHYEQYF
TRBV20-1	many	TRBJ2-7	-	TGCAGTGCCCCTACCGGGACCCTGTACGAGCAGTACTTC	CSAPTGTLYEQYF
TRBV7-9	many	TRBJ1-2	-	TGTGCCAGCAGCTTAGAGGCCGGCAGAGCTAACTATGGCTACACCTTC	CASSLEAGRANYGYTF
TRBV4-3	many	TRBJ2-3	TRBD1	TGCGCCAGCAGCCGGGGACAGGTAGAAGATACGCAGTATTTT	CASSRGQVEDTQYF
TRBV14	few	TRBJ2-5	-	TGTGCCAGCAGCCAAGATAGGGAGCAGGGGGAGACCCAGTACTTC	CASSQDREQGETQYF
TRBV27	many	TRBJ2-6	-	TGTGCCAGCAGCTTGTTTATGTCCCGGCACTCTGGGGCCAACGTCCTGACTTTC	CASSLFMSRHSGANVLTF
TRBV12-3/TRBV12-4	many	TRBJ1-1	-	TGTGCCAGCAGCTTATTCACTGAAGCTTTCTTT	CASSLFTEAFF
TRBV28	many	TRBJ1-1	-	TGTGCCAGCAGTCTACAGATACTGATGAACACTGAAGCTTTCTTT	CASSLQILMNTEAFF
TRBV20-1	-	TRBJ2-3	-	TGCAGTGCTAGATCCCTCAGAGAGACAGATACGCAGTATTTT	CSARSLRETDTQYF
TRBV4-1	many	TRBJ1-2	-	TGCGCCAGCAGCCAAGATGCGGGCACCTGGGGCTATGGCTACACCTTC	CASSQDAGTWGYGYTF
TRBV27	many	TRBJ2-3	-	TGTGCCAGCAGTTTGATAGCAAGCACAGATACGCAGTATTTT	CASSLIASTDTQYF
TRBV27	many	TRBJ1-5	-	TGTGCCAGCAGCCCCGCGGACCTACCAAATCAGCCCCAGCATTTT	CASSPADLPNQPQHF
TRBV7-2	many	TRBJ2-3	-	TGTGCCAGCAGCTTTGGCGGGAGCACAGATACGCAGTATTTT	CASSFGGSTDTQYF
TRBV5-1	many	TRBJ2-7	-	TGCGCCAGCAGCTTCTCCGAAGAGGCAGTCTACGAGCAGTACTTC	CASSFSEEAVYEQYF
TRBV4-2	few	TRBJ2-1	-	TGTGCCAGCAGCCAAGTCGTAGTAGGGTACAATGAGCAGTTCTTC	CASSQVVVGYNEQFF
TRBV10-2	many	TRBJ1-2	TRBD1	TGCGCCAGCAGGACCGGGACAGGGGGGTTGCGCTATGGCTACACCTTC	CASRTGTGGLRYGYTF
TRBV18	-	TRBJ2-1	-	TGTGCCAGCTCCCCACTAAGGGGGGCTGAGCAGTTCTTC	CASSPLRGAEQFF
TRBV29-1	many	TRBJ2-7	TRBD2	TGCAGCGTTGGGCTAGCGGTATCCTACGAGCAGTACTTC	CSVGLAVSYEQYF
TRBV20-1	many	TRBJ2-7	TRBD1	TGCAGTGCTAGGGGGGACAGAAGCTCCTACGAGCAGTACTTC	CSARGDRSSYEQYF
TRBV4-2	many	TRBJ1-1	TRBD1	TGTGCCAGCAGCCATCAGACAGGGGAGGCTTTCTTT	CASSHQTGEAFF
TRBV6-2/TRBV6-3	many	TRBJ2-3	-	TGTGCCAGCAGTCAATACAGGGTCCCAGATACGCAGTATTTT	CASSQYRVPDTQYF
TRBV15	-	TRBJ2-1	TRBD1	TGTGCCACCAGCATTGGGACAGCCTCCTACAATGAGCAGTTCTTC	CATSIGTASYNEQFF
TRBV27	many	TRBJ2-7	TRBD1	TGTGCCAGCAGCCCCTCGGTTAGTGGGACAGGGGTTTTCTACGAGCAGTACTTC	CASSPSVSGTGVFYEQYF
TRBV20-1	many	TRBJ2-1	-	TGCAGTGCTGGCCCCGTATACAATGAGCAGTTCTTC	CSAGPVYNEQFF
TRBV4-1	many	TRBJ2-1	TRBD2	TGCGCCAGCAGCCAAGAAGTAGCGGGAGCCGATGAGCAGTTCTTC	CASSQEVAGADEQFF
TRBV9	few	TRBJ2-7	-	TGTGCCAGCAGCGTAGCTGGGAGTGGCGACTCCTACGAGCAGTACTTC	CASSVAGSGDSYEQYF
TRBV7-8	few	TRBJ2-7	TRBD1	TGTGCCAGCAGCTTAGCCCTGACAGGGACCTACGAGCAGTACTTC	CASSLALTGTYEQYF
TRBV4-2	few	TRBJ2-1	-	TGTGCCAGCAGCCAAGAGGGGCAAGGGGCGCGCAATGAGCAGTTCTTC	CASSQEGQGARNEQFF
TRBV5-1	many	TRBJ2-1	-	TGCGCCAGCAGCTTATCAGGGACCTACAATGAGCAGTTCTTC	CASSLSGTYNEQFF
TRBV29-1	many	TRBJ1-2	-	TGCAGCGCCAAGGGGGACTATGGCTACACCTTC	CSAKGDYGYTF
TRBV2	few	TRBJ2-5	-	TGTGCCAGCAGCTGGACAGTGGGGGAGACCCAGTACTTC	CASSWTVGETQYF
TRBV20-1	-	TRBJ2-7	TRBD1	TGCTGTGCTAGACCAGGACAGGGTGAAAACCTTCGCTACGAGCAGTACTTC	CCARPGQGENLRYEQYF
TRBV20-1	many	TRBJ2-7	-	TGCAGTGCTAGAGATATTCGACACTCCTACGAGCAGTACTTC	CSARDIRHSYEQYF
TRBV7-2	many	TRBJ2-7	TRBD1	TGTGCCAGCAGCCGACAGGGCTCGAGCTCCTACGAGCAGTACTTC	CASSRQGSSSYEQYF
TRBV2	few	TRBJ1-3	-	TGTGCCAGCAGTGAAGGGGCAGGTAGAAGAAACACCATATATTTT	CASSEGAGRRNTIYF
TRBV15	many	TRBJ2-1	TRBD1	TGTGCCACCAGCAGTGGGACAGGGGATGAAGTATACAATGAGCAGTTCTTC	CATSSGTGDEVYNEQFF
TRBV5-1	many	TRBJ2-2	-	TGCGCCAGCAGCTTGGCGCCTAGCCAGACCGGGGAGCTGTTTTTT	CASSLAPSQTGELFF
TRBV19	few	TRBJ2-1	TRBD2	TGTGCCAGTAGCGCCGGGACTATGATATACAATGAGCAGTTCTTC	CASSAGTMIYNEQFF
TRBV15	many	TRBJ2-1	-	TGTGCCACCAGGATGTCAATAGGACGGTCTACCTACAATGAGCAGTTCTTC	CATRMSIGRSTYNEQFF
TRBV6-5	-	TRBJ1-6	TRBD1	TGTGCCAGCAGTTACGACAGGGGGACGGGGAAAGGTTATAATTCACCCCTCCACTTT	CASSYDRGTGKGYNSPLHF
TRBV6-2/TRBV6-3	-	TRBJ2-1	TRBD2	TGTGCCAGCAGTCCGCTAGCGGGAGCGGTAAATGAGCAGTTCTTC	CASSPLAGAVNEQFF
TRBV19	-	TRBJ1-6	-	TGTGCCAGCTGGGGTACGAATTCACCCCTCCACTTT	CASWGTNSPLHF
TRBV27	many	TRBJ1-6	-	TGTGCCAGCAAAACAGGCAATTCACCCCTCCACTTT	CASKTGNSPLHF
TRBV20-1	many	TRBJ1-4	-	TGCAGTGCTAGAGATCCAGAGGGTTCTGGAGAAAAACTGTTTTTT	CSARDPEGSGEKLFF
TRBV13	many	TRBJ1-5	-	TGTGCCAGCAGCTTAAGGCCGAATAATCAGCCCCAGCATTTT	CASSLRPNNQPQHF
TRBV28	many	TRBJ2-1	TRBD1	TGTGCCAGCACTACCTCTATCCTGGACAGGGCCGGCAACAATGAGCAGTTCTTC	CASTTSILDRAGNNEQFF
TRBV28	-	TRBJ2-1	TRBD1	TGTGCCAGCAGTTTACGAAAGGACAGGGGATATGGGAATGAGCAGTTCTTC	CASSLRKDRGYGNEQFF
TRBV7-9	many	TRBJ1-2	-	TGTGCCAGCAGCCCCGCGGGACGGGGCTACACCTTC	CASSPAGRGYTF